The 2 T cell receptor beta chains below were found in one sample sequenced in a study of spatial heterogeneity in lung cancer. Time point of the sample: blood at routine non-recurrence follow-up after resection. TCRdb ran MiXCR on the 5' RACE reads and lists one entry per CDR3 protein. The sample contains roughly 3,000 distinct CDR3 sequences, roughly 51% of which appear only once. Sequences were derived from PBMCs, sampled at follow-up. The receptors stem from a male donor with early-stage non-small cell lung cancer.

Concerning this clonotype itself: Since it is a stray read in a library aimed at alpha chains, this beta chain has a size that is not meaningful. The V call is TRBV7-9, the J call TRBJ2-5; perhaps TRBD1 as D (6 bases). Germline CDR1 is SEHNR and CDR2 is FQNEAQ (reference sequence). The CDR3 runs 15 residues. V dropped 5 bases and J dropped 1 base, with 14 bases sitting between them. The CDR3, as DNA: TGTGCCAGCAGCCCGCCCGGGACACTCCAAGAGACCCAGTACTTC. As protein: CASSPPGTLQETQYF.

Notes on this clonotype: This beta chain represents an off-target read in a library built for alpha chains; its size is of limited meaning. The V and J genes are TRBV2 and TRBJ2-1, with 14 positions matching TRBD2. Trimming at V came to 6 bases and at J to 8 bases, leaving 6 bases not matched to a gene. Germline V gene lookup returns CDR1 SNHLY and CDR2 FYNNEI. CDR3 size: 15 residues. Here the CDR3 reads CASRGLTSGRDEQFF. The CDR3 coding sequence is TGTGCCAGCAGGGGCCTGACTAGCGGGAGGGATGAGCAGTTCTTC. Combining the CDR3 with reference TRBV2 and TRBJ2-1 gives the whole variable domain EPEVTQTPSHQVTQMGQEVILRCVPISNHLYFYWYRQILGQKVEFLVSFYNNEISEKSEIFDDQFSVERPDGSNFTLKIRSTKLEDSAMYFCASRGLTSGRDEQFFGPGTRLTVL.